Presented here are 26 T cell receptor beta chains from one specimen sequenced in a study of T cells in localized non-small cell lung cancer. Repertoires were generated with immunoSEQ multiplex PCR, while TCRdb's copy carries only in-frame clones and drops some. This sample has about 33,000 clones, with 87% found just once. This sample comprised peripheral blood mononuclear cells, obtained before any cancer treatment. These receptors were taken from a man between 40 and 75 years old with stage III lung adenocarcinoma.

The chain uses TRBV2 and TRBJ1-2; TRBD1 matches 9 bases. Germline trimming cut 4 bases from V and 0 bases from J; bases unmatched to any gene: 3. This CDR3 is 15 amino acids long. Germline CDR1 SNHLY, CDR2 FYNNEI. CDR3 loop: CASSGDRGTNYGYTF. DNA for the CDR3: TGTGCCAGCAGTGGTGACAGGGGGACTAACTATGGCTACACCTTC.

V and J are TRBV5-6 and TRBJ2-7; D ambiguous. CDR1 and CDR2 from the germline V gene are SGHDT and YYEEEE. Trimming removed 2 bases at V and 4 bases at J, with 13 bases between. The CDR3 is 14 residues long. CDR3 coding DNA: TGTGCCAGCAGCTTCCGGGCCCCAGGATACGAGCAGTACTTC. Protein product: CASSFRAPGYEQYF.

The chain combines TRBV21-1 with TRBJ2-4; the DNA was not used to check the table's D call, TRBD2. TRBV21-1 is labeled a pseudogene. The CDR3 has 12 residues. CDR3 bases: TGTGCCGGCCTGGCAGGGAGGAACATTCAGTACTTC. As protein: CAGLAGRNIQYF.

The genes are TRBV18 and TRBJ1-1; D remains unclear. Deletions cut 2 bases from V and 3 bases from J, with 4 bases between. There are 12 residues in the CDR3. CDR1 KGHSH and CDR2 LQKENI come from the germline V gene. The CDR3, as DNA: TGTGCCAGCTCACCAAGGTACACTGAAGCTTTCTTT. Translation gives CASSPRYTEAFF.

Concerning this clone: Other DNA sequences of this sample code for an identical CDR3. The CDR3 region is CASSPRQGNQPQHF. The CDR3 nucleotides read TGTGCCAGCAGTCCTCGACAAGGCAATCAGCCCCAGCATTTT. V and J are TRBV27 and TRBJ1-5; D unclear. Germline assignment: CDR1 MNHEY and CDR2 SMNVEV (reference sequence). The CDR3 loop spans 14 amino acids. Deletions cut 5 bases from V and 2 bases from J, with 10 bases between.

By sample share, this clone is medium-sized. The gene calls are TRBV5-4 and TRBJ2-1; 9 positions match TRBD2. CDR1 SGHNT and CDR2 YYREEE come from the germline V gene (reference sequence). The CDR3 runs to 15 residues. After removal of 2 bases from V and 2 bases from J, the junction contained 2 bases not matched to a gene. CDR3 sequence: CASSFGGGAYNEQFF. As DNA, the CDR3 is TGTGCCAGCAGCTTTGGCGGGGGGGCCTACAATGAGCAGTTCTTC. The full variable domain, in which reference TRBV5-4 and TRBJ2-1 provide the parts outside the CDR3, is ETGVTQSPTHLIKTRGQQVTLRCSSQSGHNTVSWYQQALGQGPQFIFQYYREEENGRGNFPPRFSGLQFPNYSSELNVNALELDDSALYLCASSFGGGAYNEQFFGPGTRLTVL.

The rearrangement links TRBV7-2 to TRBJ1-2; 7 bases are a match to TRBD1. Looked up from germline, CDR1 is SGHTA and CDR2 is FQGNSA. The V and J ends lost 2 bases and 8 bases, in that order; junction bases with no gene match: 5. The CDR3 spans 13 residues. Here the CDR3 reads CASSLRGLEGYTF. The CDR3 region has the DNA TGTGCCAGCAGCTTAAGGGGGCTGGAAGGCTACACCTTC.

The CDR3 spells CASSSPVGDRDRGLREQYF. The CDR3 region has the DNA TGTGCCAGCAGCTCACCCGTCGGGGACCGGGACAGGGGGCTAAGGGAGCAGTACTTC. The J gene is TRBJ2-7, the V gene TRBV7-2; 12 nucleotides match TRBD1. This CDR3 spans 19 amino acids. Trimming cost V 4 bases and J 7 bases; bases outside gene matches: 20. Per germline, CDR1 SGHTA and CDR2 FQGNSA.

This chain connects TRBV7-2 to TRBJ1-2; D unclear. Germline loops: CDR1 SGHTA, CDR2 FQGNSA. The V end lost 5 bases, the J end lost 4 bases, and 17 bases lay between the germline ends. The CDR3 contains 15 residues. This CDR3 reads CASSPRLIRGYGYTF. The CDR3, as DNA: TGTGCCAGCAGCCCGCGACTCATCCGGGGCTATGGCTACACCTTC.

CDR3 protein: CASSQESFRAGNQPQHF. CDR3 DNA: TGCGCCAGCAGCCAAGAATCGTTTCGGGCTGGCAATCAGCCCCAGCATTTT. This rearrangement joins TRBV4-1 to TRBJ1-5; D unresolved. CDR1 is MGHRA and CDR2 is YSYEKL in the germline V gene. The CDR3 covers 17 residues. Trimming took 0 bases from V and 2 from J, leaving 14 bases between them.

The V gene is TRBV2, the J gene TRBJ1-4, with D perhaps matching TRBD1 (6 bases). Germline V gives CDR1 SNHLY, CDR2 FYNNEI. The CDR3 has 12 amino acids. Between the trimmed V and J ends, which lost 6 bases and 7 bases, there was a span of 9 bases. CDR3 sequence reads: CASRVGGEKLFF. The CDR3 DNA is TGTGCCAGCAGAGTAGGGGGTGAAAAACTGTTTTTT.

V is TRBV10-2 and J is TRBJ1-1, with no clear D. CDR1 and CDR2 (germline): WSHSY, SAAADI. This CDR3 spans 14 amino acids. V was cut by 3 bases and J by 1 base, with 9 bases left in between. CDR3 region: CASSDNGQNTEAFF. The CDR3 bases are TGCGCCAGCAGTGACAACGGGCAGAACACTGAAGCTTTCTTT.

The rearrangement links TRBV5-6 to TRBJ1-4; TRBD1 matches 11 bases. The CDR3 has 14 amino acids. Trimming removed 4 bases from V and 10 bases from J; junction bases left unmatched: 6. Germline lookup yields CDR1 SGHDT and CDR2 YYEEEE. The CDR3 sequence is CASSEPGTGGKLFF. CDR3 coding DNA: TGTGCCAGCAGCGAGCCTGGGACAGGGGGAAAACTGTTTTTT.

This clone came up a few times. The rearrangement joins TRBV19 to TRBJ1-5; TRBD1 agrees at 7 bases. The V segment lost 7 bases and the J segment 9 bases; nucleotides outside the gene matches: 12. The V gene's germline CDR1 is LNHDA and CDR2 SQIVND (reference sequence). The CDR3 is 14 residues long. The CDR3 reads CASTRRGQPRPQHF. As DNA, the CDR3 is TGTGCCAGTACCCGAAGGGGACAGCCAAGGCCCCAGCATTTT.

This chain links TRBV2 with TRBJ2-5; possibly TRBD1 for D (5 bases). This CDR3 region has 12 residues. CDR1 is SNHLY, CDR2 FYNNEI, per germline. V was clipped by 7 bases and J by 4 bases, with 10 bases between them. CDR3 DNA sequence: TGTGCCAGCACTCAGGGAAGAGAGACCCAGTACTTC. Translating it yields CASTQGRETQYF.

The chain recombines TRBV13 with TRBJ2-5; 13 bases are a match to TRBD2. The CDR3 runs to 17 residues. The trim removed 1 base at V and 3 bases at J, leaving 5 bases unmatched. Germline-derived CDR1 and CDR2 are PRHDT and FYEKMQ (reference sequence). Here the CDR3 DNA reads TGTGCCAGCAGCTTAGCGTTTGGACTAGCGGGGGAAGAGACCCAGTACTTC. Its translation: CASSLAFGLAGEETQYF.

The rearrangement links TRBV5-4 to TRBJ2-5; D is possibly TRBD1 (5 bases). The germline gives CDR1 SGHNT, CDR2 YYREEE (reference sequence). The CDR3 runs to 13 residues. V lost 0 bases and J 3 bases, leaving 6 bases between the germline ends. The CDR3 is CASSLDRKETQYF. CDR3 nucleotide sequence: TGTGCCAGCAGCTTGGACAGGAAAGAGACCCAGTACTTC.

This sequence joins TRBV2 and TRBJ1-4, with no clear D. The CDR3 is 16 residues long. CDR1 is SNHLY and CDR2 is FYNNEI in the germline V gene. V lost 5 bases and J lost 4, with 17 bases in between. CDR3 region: CASSFRHLGVNEKLFF. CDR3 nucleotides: TGTGCCAGCAGTTTCCGACACCTTGGAGTTAATGAAAAACTGTTTTTT.

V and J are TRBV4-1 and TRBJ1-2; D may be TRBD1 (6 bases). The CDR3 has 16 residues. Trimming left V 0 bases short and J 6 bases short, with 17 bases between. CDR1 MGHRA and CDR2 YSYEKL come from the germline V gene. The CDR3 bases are TGCGCCAGCAGCCAAGACCAGGGGATCAGTATAGATGGCTACACCTTC. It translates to CASSQDQGISIDGYTF.

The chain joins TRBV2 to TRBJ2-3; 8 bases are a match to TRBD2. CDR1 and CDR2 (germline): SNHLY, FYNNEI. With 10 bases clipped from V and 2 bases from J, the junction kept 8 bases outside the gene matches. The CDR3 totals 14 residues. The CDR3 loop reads CATSRGGDTDTQYF. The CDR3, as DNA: TGTGCCACCTCCCGGGGGGGCGACACAGATACGCAGTATTTT.

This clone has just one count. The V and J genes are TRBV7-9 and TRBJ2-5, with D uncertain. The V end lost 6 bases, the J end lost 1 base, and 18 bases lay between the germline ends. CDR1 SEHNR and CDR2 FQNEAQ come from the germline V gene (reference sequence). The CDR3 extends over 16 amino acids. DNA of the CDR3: TGTGCCAGCAGTCCCCATCCTGGTGTGCTCCAAGAGACCCAGTACTTC. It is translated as CASSPHPGVLQETQYF.

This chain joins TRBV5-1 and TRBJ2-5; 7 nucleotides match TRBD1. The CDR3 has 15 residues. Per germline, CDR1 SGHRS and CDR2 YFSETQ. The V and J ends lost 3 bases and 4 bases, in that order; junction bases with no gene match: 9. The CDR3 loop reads CASSSGQPDRETQYF. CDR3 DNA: TGCGCCAGCAGCTCGGGACAGCCTGACCGAGAGACCCAGTACTTC.

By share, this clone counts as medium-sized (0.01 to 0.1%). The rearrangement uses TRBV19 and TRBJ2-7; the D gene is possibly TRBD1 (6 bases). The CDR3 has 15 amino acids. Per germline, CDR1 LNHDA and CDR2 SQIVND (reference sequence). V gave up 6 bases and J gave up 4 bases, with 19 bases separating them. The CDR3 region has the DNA TGTGCCAGTAGCCAAGGGACATTGGGTCTGTACGAGCAGTACTTC. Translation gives CASSQGTLGLYEQYF.

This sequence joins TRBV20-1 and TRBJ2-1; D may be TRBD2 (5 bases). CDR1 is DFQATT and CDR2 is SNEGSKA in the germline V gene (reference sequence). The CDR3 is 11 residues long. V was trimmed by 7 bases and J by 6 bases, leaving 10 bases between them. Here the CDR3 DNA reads TGCAGTGGAGGGAAACTCAATGAGCAGTTCTTC. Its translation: CSGGKLNEQFF.

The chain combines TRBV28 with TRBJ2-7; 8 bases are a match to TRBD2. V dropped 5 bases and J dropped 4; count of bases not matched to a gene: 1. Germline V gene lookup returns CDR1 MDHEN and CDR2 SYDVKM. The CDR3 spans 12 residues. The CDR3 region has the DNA TGTGCCAGCAGTGTAGCGGGATACGAGCAGTACTTC. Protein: CASSVAGYEQYF.

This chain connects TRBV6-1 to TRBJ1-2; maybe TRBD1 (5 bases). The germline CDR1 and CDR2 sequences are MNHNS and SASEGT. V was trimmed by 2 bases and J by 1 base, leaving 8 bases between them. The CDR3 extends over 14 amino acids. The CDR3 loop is CASSEMGGNYGYTF. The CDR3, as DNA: TGTGCCAGCAGTGAAATGGGGGGTAACTATGGCTACACCTTC.